This TCR beta chain was sequenced for a study of metastatic and nonmetastatic thyroid tumors. Study-wide background: Patients with malignant and benign thyroid disease provided blood and tumor or nodule tissue, whose repertoires were compared. Study-wide results and limits: The reported finding was significantly higher TCR beta diversity in malignant thyroid tumors relative to benign nodules, in blood and tumor.

Thyroid surgery took place with no prior treatment in any patient. In the original analysis: CDR3 differences across clinicopathological groups were used to build a distant-metastasis classifier for papillary thyroid cancer. Through MiXCR, TCRdb re-clonotyped the PCR reads. In this record, the V and J calls reflect TCRdb's handling and not the investigators' own analysis. The sample includes 7,700 or so clones, 32% of them seen just once. Of note for this clone: Antigen specificity is unknown.

The CDR3 has 17 amino acids. Germline values: CDR1 SGHNT, CDR2 YYREEE (reference sequence). V was shortened by 1 base and J by 5 bases, with 18 bases between the two germline ends. Sequencing was performed on tumor tissue. This TCR came from a female donor with papillary thyroid cancer or a benign thyroid nodule (not recorded which). Some clones in this sample may be carry-over from other donors' samples. The V and J genes are TRBV5-4 and TRBJ2-2; D is perhaps TRBD1 or TRBD2 (5 bases each). The CDR3 here is CASSLSKGRVRTGELFF. Here the CDR3 DNA reads TGTGCCAGCAGCTTGTCGAAGGGACGGGTGAGGACCGGGGAGCTGTTTTTT.